These T cell receptor beta chains were read from a single sample in a study of human T cells and chemical hapten exposure. TCRdb analysed the RACE reads with MiXCR anew, one entry per CDR3 protein. The table has roughly 34,000 distinct CDR3 sequences, around 6.4% seen once. The sequenced sample was whole blood, obtained in connection with sensitization to the hapten diphenylcyclopropenone (DPC). These receptor sequences come from a woman in her 30s with alopecia areata. Some clones in this sample may be carry-over from other donors' samples. Both conserved end residues are part of each CDR3. A D gene is named only where the DNA matches it firmly. Expanded clones are given a class, and other clones once, few, many or no size at all.

j_gene: TRBJ2-1; v_gene: TRBV6-1; abundance: few; d_gene: TRBD1; CDR3nt: TGTGCCAGCAGTGAAAGGGGCAGGGGGCTAAGCAATGAGCAGTTCTTC; CDR3aa: CASSERGRGLSNEQFF
j_gene: TRBJ2-3; v_gene: TRBV5-6; abundance: many; d_gene: .; CDR3nt: TGTGCCAGCAGCTTGATGGGGGACGCAGAGTCAGATACGCAGTATTTT; CDR3aa: CASSLMGDAESDTQYF
j_gene: TRBJ2-1; v_gene: TRBV29-1; abundance: .; d_gene: TRBD1; CDR3nt: TGCAGCGTTGTTAATCCCCGCGACAGGGTAATCTCCTACAATGAGCAGTTCTTC; CDR3aa: CSVVNPRDRVISYNEQFF
j_gene: TRBJ2-2; v_gene: TRBV12-3/TRBV12-4; abundance: many; d_gene: .; CDR3nt: TGTGCCAGCAGCCCAAGGGTCGGGGCCGGGGAGCTGTTTTTT; CDR3aa: CASSPRVGAGELFF
j_gene: TRBJ1-6; v_gene: TRBV12-3/TRBV12-4; abundance: many; d_gene: .; CDR3nt: TGTGCCAGCAGTTTGCAGGGAAATTCACCCCTCCACTTT; CDR3aa: CASSLQGNSPLHF
j_gene: TRBJ2-1; v_gene: TRBV27; abundance: .; d_gene: .; CDR3nt: TGTGCCAGCAGTTTGGGGAGGGGCAGGGGGCAGTTCTTC; CDR3aa: CASSLGRGRGQFF
j_gene: TRBJ1-2; v_gene: TRBV4-2; abundance: many; d_gene: TRBD1; CDR3nt: TGTGCCAGCAGCCAAAGACAGGGAGACTATGGCTACACCTTC; CDR3aa: CASSQRQGDYGYTF
j_gene: TRBJ2-7; v_gene: TRBV28; abundance: many; d_gene: .; CDR3nt: TGTGCCAGCAGTCCCCCGGACACCAACGAGCAGTACTTC; CDR3aa: CASSPPDTNEQYF
j_gene: TRBJ2-7; v_gene: TRBV30; abundance: few; d_gene: TRBD1; CDR3nt: TGTGCCTGGTTGCCCCTCGTGAGGACAGGGTCCTACGAGCAGTACTTC; CDR3aa: CAWLPLVRTGSYEQYF
j_gene: TRBJ2-3; v_gene: TRBV7-2; abundance: many; d_gene: .; CDR3nt: TGTGCCAGCAGCCGGGATGCCACAGATACGCAGTATTTT; CDR3aa: CASSRDATDTQYF
j_gene: TRBJ2-3; v_gene: TRBV5-1; abundance: .; d_gene: .; CDR3nt: TGCGCCAGCCCCACCGGCGGAAACACAGATACGCAGTATTTT; CDR3aa: CASPTGGNTDTQYF
j_gene: TRBJ1-1; v_gene: TRBV7-2; abundance: many; d_gene: .; CDR3nt: TGTGCCAGCACCCTTAACCGGGACATGGGCACTGAAGCTTTCTTT; CDR3aa: CASTLNRDMGTEAFF
j_gene: TRBJ2-7; v_gene: TRBV20-1; abundance: .; d_gene: TRBD2; CDR3nt: TGCAGTGCTTCCAGAGAGCGGGGGCCCTACGAGCAGTACTTC; CDR3aa: CSASRERGPYEQYF
j_gene: TRBJ1-1; v_gene: TRBV5-4; abundance: .; d_gene: TRBD1; CDR3nt: TGTGCCAGCAGCCGGGACAGGGTTTATGAAGCTTTCTTT; CDR3aa: CASSRDRVYEAFF
j_gene: TRBJ1-1; v_gene: TRBV7-9; abundance: few; d_gene: .; CDR3nt: TGTGCCAGCAGCTTAGGTTTGGTAGTTGAAGCTTTCTTT; CDR3aa: CASSLGLVVEAFF
j_gene: TRBJ2-3; v_gene: TRBV2; abundance: .; d_gene: .; CDR3nt: TGTGCCAGCAGTGAACGGCGGGTTGCCCCAGATACGCAGTATTTT; CDR3aa: CASSERRVAPDTQYF
j_gene: TRBJ2-5; v_gene: TRBV7-2; abundance: many; d_gene: .; CDR3nt: TGTGCCAGCAGCTTAAGGACAGCTCCTTGGGCCCAGTACTTC; CDR3aa: CASSLRTAPWAQYF
j_gene: TRBJ2-1; v_gene: TRBV7-2; abundance: few; d_gene: TRBD2; CDR3nt: TGTGCCAGCAGCCAGAGACTAGCCCCGGGCGAGCAGTTCTTC; CDR3aa: CASSQRLAPGEQFF
j_gene: TRBJ1-1; v_gene: TRBV6-2/TRBV6-3; abundance: few; d_gene: .; CDR3nt: TGTGCCAGCAGTTCCCGGACAGAAGCTTTCTTT; CDR3aa: CASSSRTEAFF
j_gene: TRBJ1-4; v_gene: TRBV6-2/TRBV6-3; abundance: many; d_gene: .; CDR3nt: TGTGCCAGCAGTTATTATGAAAAACTGTTTTTT; CDR3aa: CASSYYEKLFF
j_gene: TRBJ1-1; v_gene: TRBV7-2; abundance: few; d_gene: .; CDR3nt: TGTGCCAGCAGCTTCCTAGCAAAAGGGGGTGAAGCTTTCTTT; CDR3aa: CASSFLAKGGEAFF
j_gene: TRBJ1-3; v_gene: TRBV13; abundance: few; d_gene: .; CDR3nt: TGTGCCAGCAGCTTCGGACGAGGGGCTGGAAACACCATATATTTT; CDR3aa: CASSFGRGAGNTIYF
j_gene: TRBJ1-6; v_gene: TRBV7-2; abundance: few; d_gene: TRBD1; CDR3nt: TGTGCCAGCAGCTTAGCGGGACAGTATTCACCCCTCCACTTT; CDR3aa: CASSLAGQYSPLHF
j_gene: TRBJ2-7; v_gene: TRBV29-1; abundance: few; d_gene: .; CDR3nt: TGCAGCGTTGAAGATGAGGGGACCTACGAGCAGTACTTC; CDR3aa: CSVEDEGTYEQYF
j_gene: TRBJ2-1; v_gene: TRBV30; abundance: few; d_gene: .; CDR3nt: TGTGCCTGGAGTGTGGTGGAAATTGCTAAGTTCTTC; CDR3aa: CAWSVVEIAKFF
j_gene: TRBJ2-3; v_gene: TRBV14; abundance: .; d_gene: .; CDR3nt: TGTGCCAGCAGCCAAGTGGGCACAGATACGCAGTATTTT; CDR3aa: CASSQVGTDTQYF
j_gene: TRBJ1-5; v_gene: TRBV7-6; abundance: few; d_gene: .; CDR3nt: TGTGCCAGCAGCTTAGGGCAGGCCCGCAATCAGCCCCAGCATTTT; CDR3aa: CASSLGQARNQPQHF
j_gene: TRBJ2-6; v_gene: TRBV20-1; abundance: many; d_gene: .; CDR3nt: TGCAGTGCTAGAGAACAGGGAGCTGGGGCCAACGTCCTGACTTTC; CDR3aa: CSAREQGAGANVLTF
j_gene: TRBJ1-4; v_gene: TRBV28; abundance: many; d_gene: .; CDR3nt: TGTGCCAGCAGTTCCCTGGTCTCTCCTAATGAAAAACTGTTTTTT; CDR3aa: CASSSLVSPNEKLFF
j_gene: TRBJ2-3; v_gene: TRBV5-6; abundance: many; d_gene: TRBD2; CDR3nt: TGTGCCAGCAGCTACCCGGGACTAGCGGACACAGATACGCAGTATTTT; CDR3aa: CASSYPGLADTDTQYF
j_gene: TRBJ1-1; v_gene: TRBV6-6; abundance: few; d_gene: .; CDR3nt: TGTGCCGTACTGAGAGGGGAAGGTACTGAAGCTTTCTTT; CDR3aa: CAVLRGEGTEAFF
j_gene: TRBJ1-5; v_gene: TRBV20-1; abundance: few; d_gene: .; CDR3nt: TGCAGTGCTAGAAGGTCAGCGTATAGCAATCAGCCCCAGCATTTT; CDR3aa: CSARRSAYSNQPQHF
j_gene: TRBJ2-6; v_gene: TRBV4-3; abundance: few; d_gene: TRBD1; CDR3nt: TGCGCCAGCCAATTTTTGGCGGGACAGGGGGCGTCTGGGGCCAACGTCCTGACTTTC; CDR3aa: CASQFLAGQGASGANVLTF
j_gene: TRBJ2-5; v_gene: TRBV7-2; abundance: many; d_gene: .; CDR3nt: TGTGCCAGCAGCTTAGCAGGAGAGACCCAGTACTTC; CDR3aa: CASSLAGETQYF
j_gene: TRBJ2-2; v_gene: TRBV27; abundance: .; d_gene: TRBD2; CDR3nt: TGTGCCAGCAGTTATAGCGGGGGGTCAACCGGGGAGCTGTTTTTT; CDR3aa: CASSYSGGSTGELFF
j_gene: TRBJ2-2; v_gene: TRBV20-1; abundance: few; d_gene: .; CDR3nt: TGCAGTGCTAGCGGCGCGGGGTCGGCCACCGGGGAGCTGTTTTTT; CDR3aa: CSASGAGSATGELFF
j_gene: TRBJ2-1; v_gene: TRBV12-5; abundance: many; d_gene: TRBD1; CDR3nt: TGTGCTAGTGGTTTGGGGACAGGGTCCTACAATGAGCAGTTCTTC; CDR3aa: CASGLGTGSYNEQFF
j_gene: TRBJ1-1; v_gene: TRBV11-2; abundance: many; d_gene: .; CDR3nt: TGTGCCAGCAGCTTAGGTGTGTCCACTGGGGCTTTCTTT; CDR3aa: CASSLGVSTGAFF
j_gene: TRBJ2-5; v_gene: TRBV6-2/TRBV6-3; abundance: .; d_gene: TRBD2; CDR3nt: TGTGCCAGCAGCCAACATAGCGGGGGACCGGAGACCCAGTACTTC; CDR3aa: CASSQHSGGPETQYF
j_gene: TRBJ1-5; v_gene: TRBV19; abundance: .; d_gene: .; CDR3nt: TGTGCCAGTAGTATAGAGGACAGCCTTAGCAATCAGCCCCAGCATTTT; CDR3aa: CASSIEDSLSNQPQHF
j_gene: TRBJ2-1; v_gene: TRBV9; abundance: few; d_gene: TRBD2; CDR3nt: TGTGCCAGCAGCCCAATGGGGCTAGCGGGGGATGAGCAGTTCTTC; CDR3aa: CASSPMGLAGDEQFF
j_gene: TRBJ2-4; v_gene: TRBV6-6; abundance: many; d_gene: TRBD1; CDR3nt: TGTGCCAGCAGCGCCGGACAGGGGGTGACGAACATTCAGTACTTC; CDR3aa: CASSAGQGVTNIQYF
j_gene: TRBJ2-3; v_gene: TRBV20-1; abundance: few; d_gene: TRBD2; CDR3nt: TGCAGTGCTATGGCGGGGGGTAGCACAGATACGCAGTATTTT; CDR3aa: CSAMAGGSTDTQYF
j_gene: TRBJ1-2; v_gene: TRBV6-5; abundance: many; d_gene: .; CDR3nt: TGTGCCAGCAGTCGAGGGGAGGGAGCAAGCTATGGCTACACCTTC; CDR3aa: CASSRGEGASYGYTF
j_gene: TRBJ1-6; v_gene: TRBV7-9; abundance: .; d_gene: .; CDR3nt: TGTGCCAGCCTTGGAGGAGGAGCGACAGGAAATAATTCACCCCTCCACTTT; CDR3aa: CASLGGGATGNNSPLHF
j_gene: TRBJ1-1; v_gene: TRBV7-6; abundance: few; d_gene: .; CDR3nt: TGTGCCAGCAGCTTCTACGGCAGGAAGGACACTGAAGCTTTCTTT; CDR3aa: CASSFYGRKDTEAFF
j_gene: TRBJ2-5; v_gene: TRBV7-2; abundance: few; d_gene: .; CDR3nt: TGTGCCAGCAGCACTGACAGCGACTGGTACCAAGAGACCCAGTACTTC; CDR3aa: CASSTDSDWYQETQYF
j_gene: TRBJ2-3; v_gene: TRBV29-1; abundance: many; d_gene: .; CDR3nt: TGCAGCGTTCCAAGCCCGACTACGAGCACAGATACGCAGTATTTT; CDR3aa: CSVPSPTTSTDTQYF
j_gene: TRBJ1-4; v_gene: TRBV6-5; abundance: .; d_gene: .; CDR3nt: TGTGCCAGCCGTTATAATGAAAAACTGTTTTTT; CDR3aa: CASRYNEKLFF
j_gene: TRBJ2-1; v_gene: TRBV12-3/TRBV12-4; abundance: few; d_gene: .; CDR3nt: TGTGCCAGCACGAACGGGCAAGACAATGAGCAGTTCTTC; CDR3aa: CASTNGQDNEQFF
j_gene: TRBJ1-1; v_gene: TRBV18; abundance: many; d_gene: TRBD1; CDR3nt: TGTGCCAGCTCACCACCGTGGACAGGGGCAATGAACACTGAAGCTTTCTTT; CDR3aa: CASSPPWTGAMNTEAFF
j_gene: TRBJ2-7; v_gene: TRBV6-2/TRBV6-3; abundance: .; d_gene: .; CDR3nt: TGTGCCAGCAGTTACTCCGCCTTTTACCTGGGGCGAGGAGAGCAGTACTTC; CDR3aa: CASSYSAFYLGRGEQYF
j_gene: TRBJ1-5; v_gene: TRBV20-1; abundance: few; d_gene: .; CDR3nt: TGCAGTGCTAGGGGCAGGGCAGATGGCAATCAGCCCCAGCATTTT; CDR3aa: CSARGRADGNQPQHF